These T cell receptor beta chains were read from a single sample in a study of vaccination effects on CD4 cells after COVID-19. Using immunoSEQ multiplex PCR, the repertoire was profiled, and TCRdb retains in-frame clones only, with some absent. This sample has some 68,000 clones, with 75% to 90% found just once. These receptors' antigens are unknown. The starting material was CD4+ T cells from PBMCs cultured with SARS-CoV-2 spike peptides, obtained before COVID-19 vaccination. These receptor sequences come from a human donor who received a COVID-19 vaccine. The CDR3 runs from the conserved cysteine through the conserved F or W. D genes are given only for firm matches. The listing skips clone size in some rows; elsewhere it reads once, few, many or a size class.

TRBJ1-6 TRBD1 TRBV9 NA CASSVGTGGYNSPLHF TGTGCCAGCAGCGTAGGGACAGGGGGGTACAATTCACCCCTCCACTTT
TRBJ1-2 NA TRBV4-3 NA CASSQETWGYTF TGCGCCAGCAGCCAAGAGACCTGGGGCTACACCTTC
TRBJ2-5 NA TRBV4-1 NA CASSQEGAGDPGAQYF TGCGCCAGCAGCCAGGAGGGGGCGGGGGACCCAGGGGCCCAGTACTTC
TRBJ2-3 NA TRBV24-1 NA CATSDLSLSGATDTQYF TGTGCCACCAGTGACCTGAGCCTCTCCGGGGCCACAGATACGCAGTATTTT
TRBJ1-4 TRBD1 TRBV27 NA CASSPGTGGDEKLFF TGTGCCAGCAGCCCAGGGACAGGAGGGGATGAAAAACTGTTTTTT
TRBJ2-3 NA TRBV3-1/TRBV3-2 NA CASSPLGGAYTDTQYF TGTGCCAGCAGCCCCCTGGGGGGGGCTTACACAGATACGCAGTATTTT
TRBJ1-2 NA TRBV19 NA CASSSLGRVGYGYTF TGTGCCAGTAGTTCTTTAGGACGGGTGGGCTATGGCTACACCTTC
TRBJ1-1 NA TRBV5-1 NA CASTPKGGTSLAFF TGCGCCAGCACACCCAAGGGGGGTACCTCATTGGCTTTCTTT
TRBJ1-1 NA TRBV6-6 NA CASNTQGTEAFF TGTGCCAGCAACACCCAGGGCACTGAAGCTTTCTTT
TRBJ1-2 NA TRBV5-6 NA CASSLYGGPDGYTF TGTGCCAGCAGCTTGTACGGGGGGCCCGATGGCTACACCTTC
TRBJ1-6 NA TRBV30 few CAWTLHQNSPLHF TGTGCCTGGACCCTACATCAGAATTCACCCCTCCACTTT
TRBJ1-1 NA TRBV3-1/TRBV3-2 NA CASSPGFGIQNTEAFF TGTGCCAGCAGCCCAGGTTTTGGGATTCAGAACACTGAAGCTTTCTTT
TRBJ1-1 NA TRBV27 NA CASTKLQGGEAFF TGTGCCAGCACCAAACTCCAGGGCGGTGAAGCTTTCTTT
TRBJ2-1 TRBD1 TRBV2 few CASSKQGLNSYNEQFF TGTGCCAGCAGCAAACAGGGGCTGAACTCCTACAATGAGCAGTTCTTC
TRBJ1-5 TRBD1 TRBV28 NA CASNIQGALYSNQPQHF TGTGCCAGCAATATACAGGGGGCCCTTTATAGCAATCAGCCCCAGCATTTT
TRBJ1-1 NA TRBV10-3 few CATKDNLNTEAFF TGTGCCACCAAAGACAATCTGAACACTGAAGCTTTCTTT
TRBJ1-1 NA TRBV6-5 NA CASLQMNTEAFF TGTGCCAGCTTACAGATGAACACTGAAGCTTTCTTT
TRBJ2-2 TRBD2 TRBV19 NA CASRSLAGGSHTGELFF TGTGCCAGTAGATCTCTAGCGGGGGGTTCCCACACCGGGGAGCTGTTTTTT
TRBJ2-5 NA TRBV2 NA CASRRQGEETQYF TGTGCCTCCCGGAGGCAGGGTGAAGAGACCCAGTACTTC
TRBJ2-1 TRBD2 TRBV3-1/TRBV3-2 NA CASSQPLVAGFNNEQFF TGTGCCAGCAGCCAGCCCCTCGTAGCGGGGTTTAACAATGAGCAGTTCTTC
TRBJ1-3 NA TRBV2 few CATHMSSGNTIYF TGTGCCACCCATATGAGCTCTGGAAACACCATATATTTT
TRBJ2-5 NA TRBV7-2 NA CASSWYRTQETQYF TGTGCCAGCAGCTGGTACAGGACACAAGAGACCCAGTACTTC
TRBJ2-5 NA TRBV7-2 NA CASSLGTRETQYF TGTGCCAGCAGCTTAGGGACGAGAGAGACCCAGTACTTC
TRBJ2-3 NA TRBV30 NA CAWIVFGGSTDTQYF TGTGCCTGGATTGTTTTTGGCGGGAGCACAGATACGCAGTATTTT
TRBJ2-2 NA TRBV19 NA CASQRGGPGELFF TGTGCCAGCCAAAGGGGGGGCCCCGGGGAGCTGTTTTTT
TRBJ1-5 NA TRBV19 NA CASSTEFFSNQPQHF TGTGCCAGTAGTACAGAATTTTTTAGCAATCAGCCCCAGCATTTT
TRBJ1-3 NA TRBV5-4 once CASSAKTTGTGNTIYF TGTGCCAGCAGCGCTAAGACAACTGGGACTGGAAACACCATATATTTT
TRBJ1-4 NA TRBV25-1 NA CASSELKTPSEKLFF TGTGCCAGCAGTGAATTGAAGACTCCTTCCGAAAAACTGTTTTTT
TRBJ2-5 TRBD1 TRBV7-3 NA CASSKGTGGETQYF TGTGCCAGCAGCAAAGGGACAGGTGGGGAGACCCAGTACTTC
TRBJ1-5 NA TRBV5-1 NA CASSLLGDGNQPQHF TGCGCCAGCAGCTTGCTGGGGGACGGCAATCAGCCCCAGCATTTT
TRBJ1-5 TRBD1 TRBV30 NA CAWSAPQGAANQPQHF TGTGCCTGGAGTGCACCACAGGGGGCTGCCAATCAGCCCCAGCATTTT
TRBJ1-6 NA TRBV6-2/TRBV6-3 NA CASSYSMPAYSPLHF TGTGCCAGCAGTTACTCGATGCCAGCTTATTCACCCCTCCACTTT
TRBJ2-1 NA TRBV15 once CATSRDRGANNEQFF TGTGCCACCAGCAGAGACAGAGGGGCAAACAATGAGCAGTTCTTC
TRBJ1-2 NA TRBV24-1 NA CATSESGYGYTF TGTGCCACCAGTGAATCCGGATATGGCTACACCTTC
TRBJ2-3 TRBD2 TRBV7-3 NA CASSISGGPGTDTQYF TGTGCCAGCAGCATTAGCGGGGGGCCGGGGACAGATACGCAGTATTTT
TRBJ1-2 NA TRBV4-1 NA CASSQGDARTNYGYTF TGCGCCAGCAGCCAAGGAGACGCACGAACTAACTATGGCTACACCTTC
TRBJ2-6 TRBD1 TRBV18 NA CASSSTGASSGANVLTF TGTGCCAGCTCATCAACAGGGGCCTCCTCTGGGGCCAACGTCCTGACTTTC
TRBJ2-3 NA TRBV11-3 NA CASSPPQRRDTQYF TGTGCCAGCAGCCCACCCCAGCGCAGAGATACGCAGTATTTT